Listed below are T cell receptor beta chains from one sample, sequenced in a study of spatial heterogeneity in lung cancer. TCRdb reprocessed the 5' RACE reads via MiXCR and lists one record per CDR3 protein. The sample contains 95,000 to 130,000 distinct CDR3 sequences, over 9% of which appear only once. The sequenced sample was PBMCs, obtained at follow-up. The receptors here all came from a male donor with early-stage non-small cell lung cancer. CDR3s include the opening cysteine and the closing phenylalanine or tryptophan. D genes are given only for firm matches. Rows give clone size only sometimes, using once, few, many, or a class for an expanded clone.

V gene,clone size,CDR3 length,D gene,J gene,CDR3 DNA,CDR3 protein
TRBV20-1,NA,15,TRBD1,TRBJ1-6,TGCAGTGCGAGACAGGGAGTCACTTTCAATTCACCCCTCCACTTT,CSARQGVTFNSPLHF
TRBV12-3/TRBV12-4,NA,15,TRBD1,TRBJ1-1,TGTGCCAGCAGTTTGGGGACAGGGGCGACCACTGAAGCTTTCTTT,CASSLGTGATTEAFF
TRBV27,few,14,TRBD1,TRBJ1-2,TGTGCCAGCAGTCGATGGGGACAGGAATATGGCTACACCTTC,CASSRWGQEYGYTF
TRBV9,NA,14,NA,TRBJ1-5,TGTGCCAGCAGCGTAGGGCCCATGGGGCAGCCCCAGCATTTT,CASSVGPMGQPQHF
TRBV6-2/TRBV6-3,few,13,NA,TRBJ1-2,TGTGCCAGCAGCCCGGACTCTAACTATGGCTACACCTTC,CASSPDSNYGYTF
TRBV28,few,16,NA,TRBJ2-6,TGTGCCAGCAGTAGCCTACCAGGGTCTGGGGCCAACGTCCTGACTTTC,CASSSLPGSGANVLTF
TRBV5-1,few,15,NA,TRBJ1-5,TGCGCCAGCAGCTTGGTCGGGGGAAGCAATCAGCCCCAGCATTTT,CASSLVGGSNQPQHF
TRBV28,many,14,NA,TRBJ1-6,TGTGCCAGCAGTAGGGGACCCTATAATTCACCCCTCCACTTT,CASSRGPYNSPLHF
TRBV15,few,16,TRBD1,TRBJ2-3,TGTGCCACCAGCAGAACCGGGACAGGGGCCACAGATACGCAGTATTTT,CATSRTGTGATDTQYF
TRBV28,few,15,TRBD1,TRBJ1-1,TGTGCCAGCAGGGCCGGGACAGCGAAGAACACTGAAGCTTTCTTT,CASRAGTAKNTEAFF
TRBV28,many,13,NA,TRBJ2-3,TGTGCCAGCACTCAGTGGAGCACAGATACGCAGTATTTT,CASTQWSTDTQYF
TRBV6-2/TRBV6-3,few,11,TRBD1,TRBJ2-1,TGTGCCAGCAGTTACAGGGGACAGCCAGGCTTC,CASSYRGQPGF
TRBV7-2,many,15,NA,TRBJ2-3,TGTGCCAGCACCCCCCGACAGAGTCCCACAGATACGCAGTATTTT,CASTPRQSPTDTQYF
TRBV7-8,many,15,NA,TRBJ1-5,TGTGCCAGCAGCTTAGCCGACTACTCCAATCAGCCCCAGCATTTT,CASSLADYSNQPQHF
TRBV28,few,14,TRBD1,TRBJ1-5,TGTGCCAGCAGCTTCGGACAGGCTAATCAGCCCCAGCATTTT,CASSFGQANQPQHF
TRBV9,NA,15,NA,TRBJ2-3,TGTGCCAGCAGCGTAACAGCGGCTAGCACAGATACGCAGTATTTT,CASSVTAASTDTQYF
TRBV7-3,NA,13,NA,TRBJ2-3,TGTGCCAGCAGCTCCTCTAGCCCAGATACGCAGTATTTT,CASSSSSPDTQYF
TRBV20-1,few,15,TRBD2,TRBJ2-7,TGCAGTGCTAGGCCAACTAGCGGGGGGACCTACGAGCAGTACTTC,CSARPTSGGTYEQYF
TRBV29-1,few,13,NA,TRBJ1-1,TGCAGCGTTGAGGGTCCAGGGGCGCGTTTAGCTTTCTTT,CSVEGPGARLAFF
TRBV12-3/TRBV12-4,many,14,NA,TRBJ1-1,TGTGCCAGCGGACGAGGGGGAAGGGGGACTGAAGCTTTCTTT,CASGRGGRGTEAFF
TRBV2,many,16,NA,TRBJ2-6,TGTGCCAGCAATAGGGACCAGATGTCTGGGGCCAACGTCCTGACTTTC,CASNRDQMSGANVLTF
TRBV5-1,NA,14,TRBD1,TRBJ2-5,TGCGCCAGCAGCGAGGGGACAGCCCAAGAGACCCAGTACTTC,CASSEGTAQETQYF
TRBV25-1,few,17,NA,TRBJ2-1,TGTGCCAGCAGTGAATTAGGCAGGCGAACAACCTACAATGAGCAGTTCTTC,CASSELGRRTTYNEQFF
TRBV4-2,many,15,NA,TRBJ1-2,TGTGCCAGCAGCCAAGACGTCGGGGCTAACTATGGCTACACCTTC,CASSQDVGANYGYTF
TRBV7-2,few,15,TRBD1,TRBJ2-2,TGTGCCAGCAGGGGACAGGGGGCTAGGACCGGGGAGCTGTTTTTT,CASRGQGARTGELFF
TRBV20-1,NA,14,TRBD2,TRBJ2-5,TGCAGTGCCGGGTCCCAGCGGGGGGAAGAGACCCAGTACTTC,CSAGSQRGEETQYF
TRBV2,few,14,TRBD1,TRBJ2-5,TGTGCCAGCAGTGAGAGGGGGCGGGAAGAGACCCAGTACTTC,CASSERGREETQYF
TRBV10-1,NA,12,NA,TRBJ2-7,TGCGCCAGCAGTCGGGACAACTACGAGCAGTACTTC,CASSRDNYEQYF
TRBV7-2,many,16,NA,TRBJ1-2,TGTGCCAGCAGCTTAGGCGGGACCGATATCAACTATGGCTACACCTTC,CASSLGGTDINYGYTF
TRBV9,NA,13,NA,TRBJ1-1,TGTGCCAGCAGCGTAGGGGTGGGAGCTGAAGCTTTCTTT,CASSVGVGAEAFF
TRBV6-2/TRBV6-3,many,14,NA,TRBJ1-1,TGTGCCAGCAGTTACTCGGACCTAGTTCCTGAAGCTTTCTTT,CASSYSDLVPEAFF
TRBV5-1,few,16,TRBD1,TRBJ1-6,TGCGCCAGCAGCTTGGAGGGACAGGGTGGTAATTCACCCCTCCACTTT,CASSLEGQGGNSPLHF
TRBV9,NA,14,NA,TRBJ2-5,TGTGCCAGCAGCGTACAGGGGTCCCCGGAGACCCAGTACTTC,CASSVQGSPETQYF
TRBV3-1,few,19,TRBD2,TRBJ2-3,TGTGCCAGCAGCCAAGATCGGTTGGGACTAGCGGGACCCACAGATACGCAGTATTTT,CASSQDRLGLAGPTDTQYF
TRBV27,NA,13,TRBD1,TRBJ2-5,TGTGCCAGCAGACGGGACAGCCAAGAGACCCAGTACTTC,CASRRDSQETQYF
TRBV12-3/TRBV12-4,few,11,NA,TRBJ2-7,TGTGCCAGCAGTTCCGTATACGAGCAGTACTTC,CASSSVYEQYF
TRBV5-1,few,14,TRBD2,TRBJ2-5,TGCGCCAGCAGACAAGCGGGGCAGCAAGAGACCCAGTACTTC,CASRQAGQQETQYF
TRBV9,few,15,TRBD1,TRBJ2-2,TGTGCCAGCAGCCTAGGGGGCGGTAAATCCGGGGAGCTGTTTTTT,CASSLGGGKSGELFF
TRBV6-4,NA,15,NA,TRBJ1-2,TGTGCCAGCAGTGACGGTTGGGGGGCGCCAGGAGGCTACACCTTC,CASSDGWGAPGGYTF
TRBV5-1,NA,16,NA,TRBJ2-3,TGCGCCAGCAGCTTGAGTGATCGGGGTCGCACAGATACGCAGTATTTT,CASSLSDRGRTDTQYF
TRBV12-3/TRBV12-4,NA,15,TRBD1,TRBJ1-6,TGTGCCAGCAGTTCGTCGGACAGGGCAAATTCACCCCTCCACTTT,CASSSSDRANSPLHF
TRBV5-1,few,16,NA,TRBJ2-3,TGCGCCAGCAGCTGGGGACAAAAATTTAGCACAGATACGCAGTATTTT,CASSWGQKFSTDTQYF
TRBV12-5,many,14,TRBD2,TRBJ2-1,TGTGCTAGTGGTTTAGGTAGCGGGGGGCCTGAGCAGTTCTTC,CASGLGSGGPEQFF
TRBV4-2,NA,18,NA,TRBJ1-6,TGTGCCAGCAGCCAAGATGGGAGTGGGAGCTCCTATAATTCACCCCTCCACTTT,CASSQDGSGSSYNSPLHF
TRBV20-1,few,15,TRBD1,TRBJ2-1,TGCAGTGCTAGAGGCCTGACAGGGGGAGTCAATGAGCAGTTCTTC,CSARGLTGGVNEQFF
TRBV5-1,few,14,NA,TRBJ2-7,TGCGCCAGCAGCTTGGGACGGGGAACTACGGAGCAGTACTTC,CASSLGRGTTEQYF
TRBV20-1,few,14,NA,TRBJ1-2,TGCAGTGCTAGAGATCTTGGGGGGTGGCAAGGCTACACCTTC,CSARDLGGWQGYTF
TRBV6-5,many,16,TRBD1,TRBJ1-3,TGTGCCAGCACACAGGGGGCATTCAGCTCTGGAAACACCATATATTTT,CASTQGAFSSGNTIYF